The rows below give T cell receptor beta chains drawn from one sample of a study of CD8+ T cells in alopecia areata. Clones were sequenced by immunoSEQ multiplex PCR, and TCRdb holds only the in-frame ones, with some missing. The sample has some 15,000 clones; more than 45% are singletons. What was sequenced was skin. The receptors here all came from a human donor with alopecia areata. Each CDR3 is given with its conserved first and last residue. The order of the fields is D gene, V gene, clone size, J gene, CDR3 protein, CDR3 DNA. A D gene is named only where the DNA matches it firmly. For some rows the clone size is stated as once, few or many, or as a class when expanded; others skip it.

>TRBD2|TRBV10-1|few|TRBJ2-1
CASSFSGSYNEQFF
TGCGCCAGCAGTTTTAGCGGGTCCTACAATGAGCAGTTCTTC
>NA|TRBV18|NA|TRBJ1-5
CASSPFSDNQPQHF
TGTGCCAGCTCACCGTTTTCGGATAATCAGCCCCAGCATTTT
>NA|TRBV28|once|TRBJ1-2
CASSLLLGPSNGYTF
TGTGCCAGCAGCCTCCTGTTGGGGCCTTCAAATGGCTACACCTTC
>NA|TRBV11-1|once|TRBJ1-2
CASSLVAFRDGYTF
TGTGCCAGCAGCTTAGTGGCGTTCCGGGACGGCTACACCTTC
>TRBD2|TRBV7-3|NA|TRBJ2-5
CASSLGGRGETQYF
TGTGCCAGCAGCCTGGGCGGGAGAGGGGAGACCCAGTACTTC
>TRBD1|TRBV23-1|NA|TRBJ2-7
CASNPPLGTGTNEQYF
TGCGCCAGCAATCCCCCCCTCGGGACAGGGACGAACGAGCAGTACTTC
>NA|TRBV11-3|NA|TRBJ2-2
CASSLGSGVNTGELFF
TGTGCCAGCAGCTTAGGGTCAGGGGTGAACACCGGGGAGCTGTTTTTT
>TRBD2|TRBV18|NA|TRBJ2-1
CASSPGLAGVHEQFF
TGTGCCAGCTCACCGGGACTAGCGGGAGTGCATGAGCAGTTCTTC
>NA|TRBV4-1|large|TRBJ2-7
CASSQVDMGFPSGEQYF
TGCGCCAGCAGCCAAGTGGATATGGGTTTTCCCTCAGGCGAGCAGTACTTC
>NA|TRBV5-1|NA|TRBJ1-1
CASSLLDPVNTEAFF
TGCGCCAGCAGCTTGTTAGATCCGGTGAACACTGAAGCTTTCTTT
>NA|TRBV6-1|NA|TRBJ2-7
CASSGVFRAKAPTSSYEQYF
TGTGCCAGCAGTGGCGTTTTTAGGGCCAAAGCCCCTACGAGCTCCTACGAGCAGTACTTC
>NA|TRBV7-9|few|TRBJ2-7
CASRQGGTPTPYEQYF
TGTGCCAGCAGACAAGGCGGAACCCCCACCCCCTACGAGCAGTACTTC
>TRBD2|TRBV29-1|NA|TRBJ2-3
CSVQAGGKGTDTQYF
TGCAGCGTGCAAGCGGGAGGCAAAGGCACAGATACGCAGTATTTT
>NA|TRBV9|few|TRBJ2-7
CASSVVEGGSFQYF
TGTGCCAGCAGCGTAGTTGAGGGAGGTTCGTTTCAGTACTTC
>TRBD1|TRBV5-1|NA|TRBJ2-1
CASSLAGPGGNEQFF
TGCGCCAGCAGCTTGGCCGGACCAGGGGGCAATGAGCAGTTCTTC
>TRBD2|TRBV28|NA|TRBJ2-1
CASSLFFRLAGHNEQFF
TGTGCCAGCAGTTTATTCTTCAGGCTAGCGGGACACAATGAGCAGTTCTTC
>TRBD2|TRBV11-2|NA|TRBJ2-1
CASSFYSGRVNEQFF
TGTGCCAGCAGCTTCTATAGCGGGAGGGTGAATGAGCAGTTCTTC
>NA|TRBV6-1|NA|TRBJ2-5
CASSASAANQETQYF
TGTGCCAGCAGTGCTAGCGCGGCCAACCAAGAGACCCAGTACTTC
>TRBD2|TRBV7-3|NA|TRBJ2-1
CASSPSAGGGTEQFF
TGTGCCAGCAGCCCTAGCGCGGGAGGGGGTACCGAGCAGTTCTTC
>TRBD2|TRBV6-5|NA|TRBJ2-1
CASSYTSGINEQFF
TGTGCCAGCAGTTATACTAGCGGGATCAATGAGCAGTTCTTC
>NA|TRBV7-9|few|TRBJ2-6
CASSSSPHLSGANVLTF
TGTGCCAGCAGCTCGTCCCCCCACCTCTCTGGGGCCAACGTCCTGACTTTC
>NA|TRBV27|NA|TRBJ2-1
CTSARDFYYNEQFF
TGTACCAGCGCGCGGGATTTTTACTACAATGAGCAGTTCTTC
>NA|TRBV2|NA|TRBJ2-5
CATLEPDGHGKETQYF
TGTGCCACCTTGGAACCGGACGGGCATGGTAAAGAGACCCAGTACTTC
>TRBD2|TRBV27|NA|TRBJ2-7
CASTSLAGRYEQYF
TGTGCCAGCACGTCACTAGCGGGAAGGTATGAGCAGTACTTC
>NA|TRBV6-5|NA|TRBJ2-7
CASGRQGTYEQYF
TGTGCCAGCGGACGGCAGGGGACCTACGAGCAGTACTTC
>NA|TRBV7-1|NA|TRBJ2-7
CASSPGGATYEQYF
TGTGCCAGCAGCCCTGGGGGGGCGACCTACGAGCAGTACTTC
>NA|TRBV7-9|few|TRBJ2-2
CASSPRDGGFIKELFF
TGTGCCAGCAGCCCCCGGGACGGAGGTTTTATTAAGGAGCTGTTTTTT
>NA|TRBV2|NA|TRBJ2-3
CASKVKGLDVADTQYF
TGTGCCAGCAAGGTAAAAGGGCTAGATGTCGCAGATACGCAGTATTTT
>NA|TRBV5-1|once|TRBJ1-3
CASSAHLQGNGNTIYF
TGCGCCAGCAGCGCTCACCTCCAGGGTAACGGAAACACCATATATTTT
>NA|TRBV27|NA|TRBJ2-1
CASRAGQNYNEQFF
TGTGCCAGCCGGGCGGGACAGAATTACAATGAGCAGTTCTTC
>NA|TRBV6-1|NA|TRBJ1-2
CASSEGPLNYGYTF
TGTGCCAGCAGTGAAGGACCACTTAACTATGGCTACACCTTC
>NA|TRBV7-2|NA|TRBJ1-5
CASSFLGGQPQHF
TGTGCCAGCAGCTTTTTGGGGGGCCAGCCCCAGCATTTT
>NA|TRBV4-1|NA|TRBJ2-7
CASRPRVWEGSDEQYF
TGCGCCAGCAGACCGCGGGTGTGGGAAGGATCGGACGAGCAGTACTTC
>TRBD2|TRBV7-3|NA|TRBJ2-7
CASSLGGSFYEQYF
TGTGCCAGCAGCTTAGGCGGGAGCTTCTACGAGCAGTACTTC
>TRBD2|TRBV7-6|once|TRBJ2-1
CASSLALAGSLFSYNEQFF
TGTGCCAGCAGCTTAGCACTAGCGGGATCACTATTCTCCTACAATGAGCAGTTCTTC
>TRBD2|TRBV10-3|NA|TRBJ2-1
CAIRGTSPTRNEQFF
TGTGCCATCAGGGGGACTAGCCCCACCCGTAATGAGCAGTTCTTC
>TRBD2|TRBV5-6|NA|TRBJ2-4
CASSYTRLAEKNIQYF
TGTGCCAGCAGCTACACTCGACTAGCGGAGAAAAACATTCAGTACTTC
>TRBD1|TRBV7-8|NA|TRBJ1-5
CASSNDRGPWNNQPQHF
TGTGCCAGCAGCAACGACAGGGGGCCATGGAACAATCAGCCCCAGCATTTT
>NA|TRBV30|NA|TRBJ2-3
CAGLGLDTQYF
TGTGCCGGCCTAGGGTTAGATACGCAGTATTTT
>TRBD2|TRBV28|NA|TRBJ2-7
CASSLWTGVAGAANEQYF
TGTGCCAGCAGCCTGTGGACTGGGGTAGCGGGAGCGGCCAACGAGCAGTACTTC
>NA|TRBV19|NA|TRBJ1-5
CASSSPHRTIYRSNQPQHF
TGTGCCAGTAGTTCCCCTCATAGGACAATTTATAGGAGCAATCAGCCCCAGCATTTT
>TRBD2|TRBV5-6|NA|TRBJ2-1
CASSLVLREAFGDEQFF
TGTGCCAGCAGCTTGGTTTTGCGGGAGGCCTTCGGCGATGAGCAGTTCTTC
>NA|TRBV7-8|NA|TRBJ2-1
CASSHGAGNEQFF
TGTGCCAGCAGCCATGGGGCGGGCAATGAGCAGTTCTTC
>NA|TRBV4-1|few|TRBJ2-5
CASSFFPGQSDPYF
TGCGCCAGCAGCTTCTTTCCGGGACAATCGGATCCGTACTTC
>TRBD2|TRBV25-1|few|TRBJ2-4
CASSDAAGGNIQYF
TGTGCCAGCAGTGATGCAGCCGGGGGGAACATTCAGTACTTC
>TRBD1|TRBV2|once|TRBJ2-7
CASRRDRAISYEQYF
TGTGCCAGTAGGAGGGACAGGGCGATTTCTTACGAGCAGTACTTC
>NA|TRBV5-6|few|TRBJ2-4
CASSGLGRQLGNIQYF
TGTGCCAGCAGCGGACTGGGCCGGCAACTGGGGAACATTCAGTACTTC
>TRBD2|TRBV7-2|NA|TRBJ2-6
CASSSTPGGSSGANVLTF
TGTGCCAGCAGCTCCACTCCGGGAGGTAGCTCTGGGGCCAACGTCCTGACTTTC
>NA|TRBV19|NA|TRBJ2-5
CASSMVQGGEETQYF
TGTGCCAGTAGTATGGTACAGGGAGGGGAAGAGACCCAGTACTTC
>TRBD1|TRBV28|NA|TRBJ2-7
CASGDSYSYEQYF
TGTGCCAGCGGGGACAGCTATTCCTACGAGCAGTACTTC
>NA|TRBV7-6|NA|TRBJ2-7
CASSFGHQTYEQYF
TGTGCCAGCAGCTTCGGACATCAGACCTACGAGCAGTACTTC
>TRBD1|TRBV27|few|TRBJ1-5
CASGTGGIQPQHF
TGTGCCAGCGGGACAGGGGGCATACAGCCCCAGCATTTT
>TRBD1|TRBV28|few|TRBJ1-2
CASSYIRTGAYGYTF
TGTGCCAGCAGTTACATTAGGACAGGGGCCTATGGCTACACCTTC
>NA|TRBV28|NA|TRBJ1-2
CASRGTTANYGYTF
TGTGCCAGCAGAGGAACGACAGCGAACTATGGCTACACCTTC
>NA|TRBV29-1|NA|TRBJ1-2
CSVEDNNYGYTF
TGCAGCGTTGAGGACAATAACTATGGCTACACCTTC
>TRBD2|TRBV18|NA|TRBJ2-7
CASSPGERGAYEQYF
TGTGCCAGCTCACCGGGGGAGCGGGGGGCCTACGAGCAGTACTTC
>NA|TRBV7-2|few|TRBJ2-7
CASSSRQDPYEQYF
TGTGCCAGCAGCTCGCGACAGGACCCCTACGAGCAGTACTTC